The 29 T cell receptor beta chains given below trace back to one sample, sequenced in a study of circulating and synovial CD4+ cells in juvenile arthritis. Sequenced by immunoSEQ multiplex PCR; TCRdb stores in-frame clones only, minus some. The data show roughly 32,000 clones, with roughly 95% seen just once and about 0.68% held by the top ten. Sequenced sample: CD4+ T cells from blood. These receptors came from a human donor with juvenile idiopathic arthritis.

This sequence joins TRBV10-3 and TRBJ2-7, with 9 bases lining up with TRBD1. Germline CDR1 and CDR2: ENHRY and SYGVKD. V shed 10 bases and J 4 bases; nucleotides not matched to a gene: 11. This CDR3 is built from 14 residues. In nucleotides, the CDR3 is TGTGCCACTCGTGGACAGGGGCCCAATTACGAGCAGTACTTC. Encoded protein: CATRGQGPNYEQYF.

The CDR3, as DNA: TGTGCCAGCAGCTTAAAGGCTAGCGGTTACAATGAGCAGTTCTTC. This sequence encodes CASSLKASGYNEQFF. V usage is TRBV7-3 and J usage is TRBJ2-1, with 7 bases fitting TRBD2. J lost 4 bases, V lost 1 base, and 4 bases had no gene match. Germline CDR1 SGHTA, CDR2 FQGTGA. CDR3 length: 15 amino acids. The entire variable domain, with the rest obtained from reference TRBV7-3 and TRBJ2-1, is as follows: GAGVSQTPSNKVTEKGKYVELRCDPISGHTALYWYRQSLGQGPEFLIYFQGTGAADDSGLPNDRFFAVRPEGSVSTLKIQRTERGDSAVYLCASSLKASGYNEQFFGPGTRLTVL.

The chain links TRBV5-4 to TRBJ2-1; 8 bases align to TRBD2. The CDR3 contains 14 residues. The germline CDR1 and CDR2 sequences are SGHNT and YYREEE (reference sequence). Unmatched junction bases numbered 2, after V lost 1 base and J lost 5 bases. The CDR3 DNA sequence: TGTGCCAGCAGCTTGACAGCGGGGGACAATGAGCAGTTCTTC. Its protein is CASSLTAGDNEQFF.

V is TRBV5-1 and J is TRBJ1-2, with 7 bases identical to TRBD1. CDR1 is SGHRS, CDR2 YFSETQ, per germline. The V and J ends lost 4 bases and 7 bases, in that order; junction bases with no gene match: 10. This CDR3 has 14 amino acids. DNA of the CDR3: TGCGCCAGCAGCCTAGCGGGACCAGGGGGTGGCTACACCTTC. It codes for CASSLAGPGGGYTF.

This clone was seen just once. This chain uses TRBV29-1 with TRBJ2-5; TRBD1 matches at 7 bases. CDR1 SQVTM and CDR2 ANQGSEA come from the germline V gene. V dropped 7 bases and J dropped 1; count of bases not matched to a gene: 6. The CDR3 is made up of 13 amino acids. The CDR3 reads CSAKGQFQETQYF. CDR3 in DNA: TGCAGCGCAAAGGGACAGTTCCAAGAGACCCAGTACTTC.

The chain employs TRBV7-3 and TRBJ2-1; 9 bases map to TRBD2. The CDR3 runs to 15 residues. CDR1 and CDR2 (germline): SGHTA, FQGTGA. V shed 5 bases, J shed 1 base, and the junction held 3 bases outside the gene matches. This CDR3 reads CASSQTSGSYNEQFF. Here the CDR3 DNA reads TGTGCCAGCAGCCAGACTAGCGGATCCTACAATGAGCAGTTCTTC.

This clone was seen a handful of times. The chain links TRBV10-3 to TRBJ1-3; D is perhaps TRBD1 (5 bases). The CDR3 loop spans 15 amino acids. V was cut by 2 bases and J by 7 bases, with 15 bases left in between. Germline V lookup: CDR1 ENHRY, CDR2 SYGVKD. The CDR3 DNA sequence: TGTGCCATCAGTGAGGGGAGGGGACCCCCGAACACCATATATTTT. Its translation is CAISEGRGPPNTIYF.

The chain joins TRBV14 to TRBJ1-2, with D possibly being TRBD1 (5 bases). V dropped 1 base and J dropped 1 base, with 16 bases sitting between them. This CDR3 comprises 17 residues. Germline V lookup: CDR1 SGHDN, CDR2 FVKESK. The CDR3 region is CASSQGKIGHINYGYTF. CDR3 bases: TGTGCCAGCAGCCAAGGAAAAATCGGACACATTAACTATGGCTACACCTTC.

The chain combines TRBV12-5 with TRBJ2-7; 9 bases line up with TRBD1. The length of the CDR3 is 15 residues. V shed 2 bases and J 6 bases; nucleotides not matched to a gene: 8. The germline CDR1 and CDR2 sequences are LGHNT and FRNRAP. CDR3 sequence (DNA): TGTGCTAGTGGTTTGAATCCGGGACAGGGTCGCGAGCAGTACTTC. Translation: CASGLNPGQGREQYF.

V gene TRBV28 combines with J gene TRBJ2-5, with D possibly being TRBD1 (5 bases). Judging by the DNA end, TRBJ2-7 fits better; the J call may be wrong. The CDR3 is made up of 14 amino acids. Germline V gene data show CDR1 as MDHEN and CDR2 as SYDVKM. CDR3 DNA sequence: TGTGCCAGCAGTTTGCTTAGGGGCCGCTACGAGCAGTACTTC. It is translated as CASSLLRGRYEQYF.

This clone was found once. V is TRBV27 and J is TRBJ1-6; D is possibly TRBD1 (6 bases). The V gene's germline CDR1 is MNHEY and CDR2 SMNVEV (reference sequence). The CDR3 spans 14 residues. Deletions cut 2 bases from V and 8 bases from J, with 10 bases between. The chain's CDR3 is CASSLRQGYSPLHF. The CDR3 coding sequence is TGTGCCAGCAGTTTAAGGCAGGGGTATTCACCCCTCCACTTT.

This clone was picked up one time. This chain links TRBV2 with TRBJ1-2, with TRBD1 identical over 9 bases. With 6 bases clipped from V and 4 bases from J, the junction kept 6 bases outside the gene matches. CDR3 length: 14 amino acids. CDR1 is SNHLY and CDR2 is FYNNEI in the germline V gene. CDR3 bases: TGTGCCAGCAGCCGAACAGGGGGCATCTATGGCTACACCTTC. Encoded protein: CASSRTGGIYGYTF.

The rearrangement uses TRBV6-6 and TRBJ2-3, with TRBD1 matching over 9 bases. The CDR3 contains 16 residues. CDR1 is MNHNY and CDR2 is SVGAGI in the germline V gene (reference sequence). The ends lost 5 bases at V and 2 bases at J; junction bases unmatched: 8. CDR3 in DNA: TGTGCCAGCAGTAACCTCAACAGGGGGCTCACAGATACGCAGTATTTT. Amino acids: CASSNLNRGLTDTQYF.

The chain carries TRBV11-2 and TRBJ2-3; 10 bases agree with TRBD1. After removal of 5 bases from V and 4 bases from J, the junction contained 3 bases not matched to a gene. The CDR3 is made up of 14 amino acids. Germline values: CDR1 SGHAT, CDR2 FQNNGV. This CDR3 is CASSPGTGADTQYF. For the CDR3, the DNA is TGTGCCAGCAGCCCTGGGACAGGGGCAGATACGCAGTATTTT.

The chain employs TRBV19 and TRBJ2-4; weak D call: TRBD1 (5 bases). Trimming left V 6 bases short and J 0 bases short, with 18 bases between. The CDR3 totals 17 residues. Germline V CDR1 and CDR2: LNHDA, SQIVND (reference sequence). CDR3 amino acids: CASSPEVSGLAKNIQYF. The CDR3 DNA reads as TGTGCCAGTAGCCCCGAGGTTTCAGGGCTAGCCAAAAACATTCAGTACTTC.

The chain recombines TRBV6-5 with TRBJ2-4; a weak D match, TRBD2 (6 bases). Trimming cost V 4 bases and J 4 bases, with 14 bases left between them. The germline V gene has CDR1 MNHEY and CDR2 SVGAGI. The CDR3 is made up of 15 amino acids. This CDR3 is CASSWGESHKNIQYF. CDR3 DNA: TGTGCCAGCAGTTGGGGGGAGTCGCATAAAAACATTCAGTACTTC.

V and J are TRBV11-2 and TRBJ1-2; D is ambiguous. This CDR3 is 13 amino acids long. The ends were cut back, 1 base at V and 13 bases at J, with 16 bases in the middle. Germline V CDR1 and CDR2: SGHAT, FQNNGV. Here the CDR3 DNA reads TGTGCCAGCAGCTTAGGGCTCGGGGTAAAGGGCACCTTC. Translating gives CASSLGLGVKGTF.

The chain uses TRBV5-1 and TRBJ2-1, with D perhaps TRBD2 (6 bases). The CDR3 consists of 14 residues. Trimming pared 7 bases from V and 9 bases from J, leaving 20 bases between. CDR1 SGHRS and CDR2 YFSETQ come from the germline V gene. This CDR3 reads CASGEDAAWAEQFF. The CDR3 DNA is TGCGCCAGCGGGGAGGATGCGGCCTGGGCTGAGCAGTTCTTC.

This chain uses TRBV5-1 with TRBJ1-3; D is possibly TRBD1 (6 bases). Trimming left V 2 bases short and J 1 base short, with 10 bases between. Germline V gene data show CDR1 as SGHRS and CDR2 as YFSETQ. The CDR3 runs 15 residues. Here the CDR3 reads CASSFGGASGNTIYF. CDR3 sequence (DNA): TGCGCCAGCAGCTTCGGGGGGGCGTCTGGAAACACCATATATTTT.

CDR3 bases: TGTGCCAGCAGCTTAGAGAGGGTAGCGGGGCCTAATGAGCAGTTCTTC. It yields the protein CASSLERVAGPNEQFF. V usage is TRBV7-8 and J usage is TRBJ2-1, with TRBD2 identical over 8 bases. V shed 1 base, J shed 7 bases, and the junction held 9 bases outside the gene matches. The germline V gene has CDR1 SGHVS and CDR2 FQNEAQ. The CDR3 totals 16 residues.

The chain is built from TRBV9 and TRBJ1-5; D not resolved. V was pared by 4 bases and J by 7 bases, with 12 bases between. The germline V gene encodes CDR1 SGDLS and CDR2 YYNGEE. The CDR3 consists of 13 residues. CDR3: CASSPNVAQPQHF. CDR3 sequence (DNA): TGTGCCAGCAGCCCGAATGTGGCCCAGCCCCAGCATTTT.

J is TRBJ2-7 and V is TRBV27, with 8 bases lining up with TRBD1. This CDR3 spans 15 amino acids. The germline V gene encodes CDR1 MNHEY and CDR2 SMNVEV (reference sequence). V dropped 2 bases and J dropped 3; count of bases not matched to a gene: 6. CDR3 in amino acids: CASSLLTGAFYEQYF. In DNA, the CDR3 is TGTGCCAGCAGTTTACTGACAGGGGCGTTCTACGAGCAGTACTTC.

The V call is TRBV10-2, the J call TRBJ2-3; 7 nucleotides line up with TRBD2. Germline values: CDR1 WSHSY, CDR2 SAAADI. Trimming took 6 bases from V and 6 from J; bases not matched to a gene: 12. This CDR3 region has 15 residues. The CDR3 is CASSNPERGRDTQYF. The CDR3, as DNA: TGCGCCAGCAGCAACCCGGAGCGGGGACGGGATACGCAGTATTTT.

A single count supports this clone. The CDR3 loop reads CASSPGLAGTYEQYF. CDR3 sequence (DNA): TGTGCCAGCAGCCCCGGACTAGCGGGGACCTACGAGCAGTACTTC. The chain uses TRBV4-2 and TRBJ2-7, with 12 bases matching TRBD2. CDR3 length: 15 residues. From germline, CDR1 is LGHNA and CDR2 YNFKEQ. With V trimmed by 4 bases and J by 2 bases, 3 bases remained unmatched.

This chain links TRBV29-1 with TRBJ1-2, with D tentatively TRBD1 (5 bases). The V end was cut by 5 bases, the J end by 8 bases, with 18 bases between. This CDR3 comprises 13 residues. CDR1 and CDR2 (germline): SQVTM, ANQGSEA. The CDR3 here is CSVLGQLERGYTF. The CDR3, as DNA: TGCAGCGTTCTTGGACAACTGGAGCGCGGCTACACCTTC.

The chain links TRBV10-3 to TRBJ2-7; 10 positions match TRBD2. Germline CDR1 and CDR2: ENHRY and SYGVKD. This CDR3 contains 17 residues. V lost 8 bases, J lost 6 bases, and 19 bases stayed unmatched. In DNA, the CDR3 is TGTGCCATCCCTGGGGGAGCGGGAGGGAAAGAGATACGCGAGCAGTACTTC. Translating gives CAIPGGAGGKEIREQYF.

The J gene is TRBJ1-2, the V gene TRBV9; 9 bases are a match to TRBD1. Trimming removed 0 bases from V and 8 bases from J; junction bases left unmatched: 5. CDR1 and CDR2 from the germline V gene are SGDLS and YYNGEE. CDR3 length: 14 residues. The CDR3 nucleotides read TGTGCCAGCAGCGTAGGGGACAGGGAACAAGGCTACACCTTC. Encoded protein: CASSVGDREQGYTF.

This clone has just one count. This rearrangement joins TRBV5-6 to TRBJ2-5, with 7 bases lining up with TRBD2. After removal of 1 base from V and 4 bases from J, the junction contained 7 bases not matched to a gene. The CDR3 totals 15 residues. Germline V gene data show CDR1 as SGHDT and CDR2 as YYEEEE. CDR3 DNA sequence: TGTGCCAGCAGCTTGACAGACGGGAGGAGAGAGACCCAGTACTTC. Its protein product is CASSLTDGRRETQYF.

This clone was detected once. One end of the junction does not line up with germline, which may come from a read error. The chain joins TRBV5-1 to TRBJ1-2; the D gene is possibly TRBD1 (6 bases). Germline V gene lookup returns CDR1 SGHRS and CDR2 YFSETQ. The CDR3 sequence is 13 residues long. In nucleotides, the CDR3 is TGCGCCAGCAGCTTGCAGGGGAACTATGGCTACAACTTC. It yields the protein CASSLQGNYGYNF.